Listed here is a single TCR beta chain. This clone was seen a few times. No cognate antigen has been identified for it. Per-nucleotide qualities are absent, and no much larger clonotype sits a single base away. The time point label, as the study defines it: baseline before first vaccination. Vaccinee samples were obtained from the UK trials COV001 and COV002, which included a single-blind randomized controlled phase 2/3 trial of AZD1222 (ChAdOx1 nCoV-19) in healthy adults. Trial participant PBMC samples were collected at day 0 and day 28 after the second dose for TCRbeta chain sequencing. This specimen belongs to a study of T cell responses to AZD1222 COVID-19 vaccine (dated by TCRdb to the early 2020s). Study-wide context: AZD1222 recipients whose second dose came at about 4 weeks and those whose second dose came at about 12 weeks were combined into one group, since spike-specific TCR depth and breadth did not differ between the two schedules. TCR sequencing covered fewer than 250 trial participants: 200 to 220 given two doses of AZD1222 and approximately 26 given two doses of MenACWY control vaccine. Trial participants were enrolled by age into 18-55, 56-69 and 70-plus year subgroups, with approximately 150, 28 and 58 TCR-sequenced participants respectively.

The CDR3 regions of human TCRbeta chains were subjected to immunosequencing. Turning to the authors' computational methods: TCRs in the repertoires were matched against a reference library of SARS-CoV-2-specific TCRs that had been generated with the MIRA antigen-specificity platform. Breadth meant the fraction of unique TCRs that were SARS-CoV-2-associated, whereas depth meant the fraction of total T cells that were SARS-CoV-2-associated. Using the MIRA data, every spike-specific TCR was mapped to the spike region that the TCR reacted to and assigned to either a CD4 or a CD8 class. Log10-transformed breadth and depth values were compared by one-way ANOVA with Sidak's multiple comparisons tests. The table comes from immuneACCESS by way of TCRdb, which keeps in-frame sequences with V and J called. Part of the clones is missing from these tables; in studies checked, under half for an unresolved V gene and the rest for unknown reasons. From that table come the V and J calls and clone size; the DNA was used to work out D and trimming. This sample comprises 180,000 or so clones, 93% of them detected only once. The ten largest clones add up to 3% to 5% of the sample.

The research as a whole found: After two AZD1222 doses, spike-specific TCR breadth and depth were significantly higher than at day 0 and than in MenACWY recipients. Most participants were white British and females outnumbered males, and the authors suggested that clonal diversity may have been underestimated. The 56-69-year group was small, and its depth increase did not reach significance, likely because of low power. Nearly half of unique spike-specific TCRs reportedly recognized epitopes outside regions mutated in the B.1.351 and B.1.1.7 variants. Conclusions about previously exposed vaccinees are limited, since just 5 to 7 AZD1222 recipients were seropositive for SARS-CoV-2 at baseline. The whole spike protein was spanned by vaccine-associated CD4 TCRs, and dominant responses were seen in regions 160-218 and 743-854. Because no day 14 peak-response samples were available, repertoires were characterized only after the peak T cell response.

A distance of 19 bases separates the germline ends of V and J, which lose 3 bases and 1 base respectively. CDR1 SGDLS and CDR2 YYNGEE are derived from the germline V gene. Its CDR3 holds 17 amino acids, cysteine through phenylalanine. Of all the DNA, just the CDR3 is kept, 51 bases in frame from base 1. The sequence came from an adult in good health. Here the sequenced sample was peripheral blood, taken on day 0 of AZD1222 vaccination. The sequence joins TRBV9 to TRBJ1-2; the best D guess is TRBD1, with 6 bases matching. The CDR3: CASSGTDLYPGNYGYTF. The DNA sequence is as follows: TGTGCCAGCAGCGGGACAGACCTCTATCCGGGTAACTATGGCTACACCTTC.